The 7 T cell receptor beta chains below were found in one sample sequenced in a study of blood T cell repertoires in COVID-19. Sequencing was performed with immunoSEQ multiplex PCR; in TCRdb, only in-frame clones are kept and a portion is missing. The table has roughly 410,000 clones, around 87% seen once. The sequenced sample was peripheral blood. All receptors come from a woman aged 60-75 years with COVID-19, enrolled during active disease.

The chain employs TRBV5-4 and TRBJ2-3, with 10 bases fitting TRBD2. Germline lookup yields CDR1 SGHNT and CDR2 YYREEE (reference sequence). After removal of 2 bases from V and 4 bases from J, the junction contained 10 bases not matched to a gene. The length of the CDR3 is 17 residues. The CDR3 loop is CASSFGFLAGAADTQYF. Written as DNA, the CDR3 is TGTGCCAGCAGCTTTGGATTTCTAGCGGGGGCTGCAGATACGCAGTATTTT. Full variable domain (missing parts from reference TRBV5-4 and TRBJ2-3): ETGVTQSPTHLIKTRGQQVTLRCSSQSGHNTVSWYQQALGQGPQFIFQYYREEENGRGNFPPRFSGLQFPNYSSELNVNALELDDSALYLCASSFGFLAGAADTQYFGPGTRLTVL.

The CDR3 region is CASSLEEAGLNEQFF. The CDR3 coding sequence is TGTGCCAGCAGCTTAGAAGAAGCGGGACTCAATGAGCAGTTCTTC. This rearrangement joins TRBV11-3 to TRBJ2-1; TRBD2 matches 7 bases. Trimming cost V 0 bases and J 6 bases; bases outside gene matches: 5. The CDR3 length is 15 residues. The germline V gene encodes CDR1 SGHNT and CDR2 YENEEA.

The chain is built from TRBV6-5 and TRBJ1-6; unclear D gene. Between the trimmed V and J ends, which lost 0 bases and 3 bases, there was a span of 9 bases. Germline CDR1 and CDR2: MNHEY and SVGAGI. The CDR3 covers 16 residues. The CDR3 protein is CASSYSPVNYNSPLHF. CDR3 sequence (DNA): TGTGCCAGCAGTTACTCCCCGGTTAACTATAATTCACCCCTCCACTTT.

Here the CDR3 DNA reads TGTGCCTGGAGGGGGAGGACAGGTCTCTCCTACGAGCAGTACTTC. The encoded protein is CAWRGRTGLSYEQYF. The chain joins TRBV30 to TRBJ2-7; a possible D gene is TRBD1 (7 bases). V was pared by 3 bases and J by 0 bases, with 15 bases between. There are 15 residues in the CDR3. From germline, CDR1 is GTSNPN and CDR2 SVGIG (reference sequence).

The CDR3 DNA sequence: TGTGCCAGCAGCTTGACGACAGGGACCTACGAGCAGTACTTC. Protein product: CASSLTTGTYEQYF. The rearrangement uses TRBV7-8 and TRBJ2-7; 7 nucleotides align to TRBD1. The J segment lost 2 bases and the V segment lost 3 bases, leaving 4 bases of the junction unmatched. Germline assignment: CDR1 SGHVS and CDR2 FQNEAQ. This CDR3 region has 14 residues.

This chain links TRBV7-8 with TRBJ1-1; D is undetermined. V lost 2 bases and J lost 3, with 7 bases in between. Germline V gene sequence: CDR1 SGHVS, CDR2 FQNEAQ. This CDR3 has 13 residues. The CDR3 region has the DNA TGTGCCAGCAGCTTAAGGGAGTACACTGAAGCTTTCTTT. Protein product: CASSLREYTEAFF.

The V call is TRBV30, the J call TRBJ2-3, with 8 positions matching TRBD1. V was clipped by 3 bases and J by 0 bases; unmatched bases: 8. CDR3 size: 16 residues. Germline V gene data show CDR1 as GTSNPN and CDR2 as SVGIG (reference sequence). CDR3 region: CAWRAGQGASTDTQYF. In DNA form, the CDR3 reads TGTGCCTGGAGGGCCGGGCAGGGGGCTAGCACAGATACGCAGTATTTT. The whole variable domain, remainder taken from reference TRBV30 and TRBJ2-3, is SQTIHQWPATLVQPVGSPLSLECTVEGTSNPNLYWYRQAAGRGLQLLFYSVGIGQISSEVPQNLSASRPQDRQFILSSKKLLLSDSGFYLCAWRAGQGASTDTQYFGPGTRLTVL.